A single sample is the source of the 18 T cell receptor beta chains below, sequenced in a study of T cell responses to AZD1222 COVID-19 vaccine. The table came from immunoSEQ multiplex PCR; TCRdb's copy has only in-frame clones and leaves some out. The sample carries more than 130,000 clones, just over 90% recorded once. The input for sequencing was peripheral blood, taken on day 0 of AZD1222 vaccination. Receptors originate from an adult in good health.

The rearrangement joins TRBV2 to TRBJ2-5; the match to TRBD1 covers 7 bases. CDR3 length equals 14 residues. CDR1 is SNHLY, CDR2 FYNNEI, per germline. With V trimmed by 3 bases and J by 4 bases, 5 bases remained unmatched. CDR3 loop: CASSETGLGETQYF. The CDR3 nucleotides are TGTGCCAGCAGTGAGACAGGGTTAGGAGAGACCCAGTACTTC.

The V call is TRBV19, the J call TRBJ1-1, with a weak D call TRBD1 (5 bases). This CDR3 spans 12 amino acids. V shed 6 bases and J shed 5 bases, with 10 bases lying between them. Germline V CDR1 and CDR2: LNHDA, SQIVND (reference sequence). The CDR3 bases are TGTGCCAGTAGAACTCAGGGAACTGAAGCTTTCTTT. This codes for CASRTQGTEAFF.

The rearrangement joins TRBV29-1 to TRBJ1-1, with 10 bases fitting TRBD1. This CDR3 comprises 13 residues. Looked up from germline, CDR1 is SQVTM and CDR2 is ANQGSEA. Losses at the gene ends were 7 bases for V and 3 bases for J; bases not matched to a gene: 5. The CDR3 protein is CSAGTGDDTEAFF. In DNA, the CDR3 is TGCAGCGCTGGGACAGGGGATGACACTGAAGCTTTCTTT.

J is TRBJ2-1 and V is TRBV7-2, with 10 positions matching TRBD1. V was clipped by 3 bases and J by 3 bases; unmatched bases: 8. The CDR3 contains 17 residues. In germline, CDR1 is SGHTA, CDR2 FQGNSA. The CDR3 spells CASSFTSGQGLYNEQFF. The DNA of the CDR3 is TGTGCCAGCAGCTTTACCTCGGGACAGGGGCTCTACAATGAGCAGTTCTTC. The variable domain in full, completed from reference TRBV7-2 and TRBJ2-1, reads GAGVSQSPSNKVTEKGKDVELRCDPISGHTALYWYRQSLGQGLEFLIYFQGNSAPDKSGLPSDRFSAERTGGSVSTLTIQRTQQEDSAVYLCASSFTSGQGLYNEQFFGPGTRLTVL.

The chain employs TRBV6-5 and TRBJ1-2; TRBD1 matches at 8 bases. CDR3 length: 15 residues. The V segment lost 6 bases and the J segment 3 bases; nucleotides outside the gene matches: 9. CDR1 and CDR2 (germline): MNHEY, SVGAGI. The CDR3 protein is CASSYQDREYYGYTF. The DNA of the CDR3 is TGTGCCAGCAGCTACCAGGACAGGGAGTACTATGGCTACACCTTC.

This chain's CDR3 is CAWSVSREANYGYTF. The CDR3 DNA sequence: TGTGCCTGGAGTGTATCGAGGGAAGCTAACTATGGCTACACCTTC. The rearrangement links TRBV30 to TRBJ1-2; D is unclear. Trimming took 0 bases from V and 0 from J, leaving 11 bases between them. Germline V gene data show CDR1 as GTSNPN and CDR2 as SVGIG (reference sequence). The CDR3 is 15 amino acids.

The chain carries TRBV11-2 and TRBJ1-4; D possibly corresponds to TRBD1 (5 bases). V dropped 4 bases and J dropped 4 bases, with 10 bases sitting between them. CDR1 is SGHAT, CDR2 FQNNGV, per germline. The CDR3 extends over 14 amino acids. This chain's CDR3 is CASSWTGGNEKLFF. DNA for the CDR3: TGTGCCAGCAGCTGGACGGGGGGTAATGAAAAACTGTTTTTT.

This clone was seen only a few times. The rearrangement joins TRBV6-4 to TRBJ2-2; D perhaps matches TRBD2 (6 bases). The CDR3 has 17 amino acids. Germline CDR1 is MRHNA and CDR2 is SNTAGT. Trimming stripped 4 bases from V and 0 bases from J, with 15 bases between. CDR3 coding DNA: TGTGCCAGCAGTGTAGCGGATCTACACTCGAACACCGGGGAGCTGTTTTTT. This sequence encodes CASSVADLHSNTGELFF.

The gene calls are TRBV29-1 and TRBJ1-2, with 7 bases aligning to TRBD1. Germline lookup yields CDR1 SQVTM and CDR2 ANQGSEA. The junction had 11 bases not matched to a gene; V was cut back by 1 base and J by 6 bases. There are 15 residues in the CDR3. CDR3 loop: CSVEGAGGRQNGYTF. The CDR3 bases are TGCAGCGTTGAAGGGGCAGGGGGAAGGCAAAATGGCTACACCTTC.

The chain uses TRBV6-1 and TRBJ1-2, with unresolved D. Germline V gene lookup returns CDR1 MNHNS and CDR2 SASEGT. Trimming took off 3 bases at V and 7 bases at J, with 24 bases between the two ends. The length of the CDR3 is 17 residues. The CDR3 DNA follows: TGTGCCAGCAGTGAGGTGAGGAGTGGGGAGATGGTAGCTGGCTACACCTTC. Encoded protein: CASSEVRSGEMVAGYTF.

The chain uses TRBV19 and TRBJ2-1, with 7 bases identical to TRBD2. With 3 bases clipped from V and 7 bases from J, the junction kept 6 bases outside the gene matches. The CDR3 consists of 14 residues. From germline, CDR1 is LNHDA and CDR2 SQIVND (reference sequence). In DNA, the CDR3 is TGTGCCAGTAGTATTGTAGGTAGCGGGAATGAGCAGTTCTTC. It translates to CASSIVGSGNEQFF.

J is TRBJ2-5 and V is TRBV3-1 (or the pseudogene TRBV3-2); TRBD2 is a possible D gene (6 bases). The ends were cut back, 4 bases at V and 4 bases at J, with 7 bases in the middle. CDR1 and CDR2 from the germline V gene are LGHDT and YNNKEL (reference sequence). The CDR3 sequence is 12 residues long. CDR3 loop: CASSPSVETQYF. In DNA form, the CDR3 reads TGTGCCAGCAGCCCTAGCGTAGAGACCCAGTACTTC.

The chain has TRBV5-6 and TRBJ1-1; 7 bases match TRBD1. Losses at the gene ends were 3 bases for V and 0 bases for J; bases not matched to a gene: 8. CDR3 length equals 16 residues. Per the germline V gene, CDR1 is SGHDT and CDR2 is YYEEEE. The CDR3 region has the DNA TGTGCCAGCAGCTCTGACAGGGCTATTATGAACACTGAAGCTTTCTTT. It codes for CASSSDRAIMNTEAFF.

The rearrangement joins TRBV9 to TRBJ2-1; D gene ambiguous. Trimming took off 4 bases at V and 8 bases at J, with 10 bases between the two ends. CDR1 and CDR2 from the germline V gene are SGDLS and YYNGEE. The CDR3 extends over 12 amino acids. The CDR3 sequence is CASSPTGYEQFF. Written as DNA, the CDR3 is TGTGCCAGCAGCCCGACGGGCTATGAGCAGTTCTTC. Looking up the rest from reference TRBV9 and TRBJ2-1 gives the full variable domain: DSGVTQTPKHLITATGQRVTLRCSPRSGDLSVYWYQQSLDQGLQFLIQYYNGEERAKGNILERFSAQQFPDLHSELNLSSLELGDSALYFCASSPTGYEQFFGPGTRLTVL.

The chain carries TRBV4-1 and TRBJ1-2, with a weak D call TRBD1 (5 bases). Germline V lookup: CDR1 MGHRA, CDR2 YSYEKL. V lost 6 bases and J lost 4, with 18 bases in between. There are 15 residues in the CDR3. The CDR3 nucleotides read TGCGCCAGCAGGCCATTGGGGGATAAGGCCTATGGCTACACCTTC. Its translation is CASRPLGDKAYGYTF.

The chain carries TRBV7-9 and TRBJ1-5; D may be TRBD1 (6 bases). Germline V gene data show CDR1 as SEHNR and CDR2 as FQNEAQ (reference sequence). V was shortened by 1 base and J by 0 bases, with 13 bases between the two germline ends. The CDR3 is made up of 17 amino acids. CDR3 coding DNA: TGTGCCAGCAGCTTAGTGGCAGGGGCCTTTAGCAATCAGCCCCAGCATTTT. It encodes CASSLVAGAFSNQPQHF.

The chain links TRBV2 to TRBJ1-1, with D maybe TRBD1 (6 bases). This CDR3 comprises 14 residues. From germline, CDR1 is SNHLY and CDR2 FYNNEI. The V end was cut by 9 bases, the J end by 5 bases, with 19 bases between. CDR3 loop: CAREAGGVETEAFF. The CDR3, as DNA: TGTGCCAGGGAGGCGGGGGGCGTGGAAACTGAAGCTTTCTTT.

The genes are TRBV29-1 and TRBJ2-7; D gene unclear. Trimming left V 6 bases short and J 9 bases short, with 18 bases between. CDR3 length: 12 amino acids. Germline V lookup: CDR1 SQVTM, CDR2 ANQGSEA. The CDR3 is CSVLVSYSGQYF. CDR3 sequence (DNA): TGCAGCGTCCTAGTCAGCTACTCGGGGCAGTACTTC.